This T cell receptor beta chain was profiled in a study of blood T cell repertoires in COVID-19. Study-wide background: Sample material is recorded as cDNA or gDNA derived from T cells, B-cell-depleted T cells, or PBMCs.

This clone occurred once. The table came from immunoSEQ multiplex PCR; TCRdb's copy has only in-frame clones and leaves some out. The data show around 94,000 clones, about 88% seen once. This TCR came from an elderly man with acute or convalescent COVID-19. Source material: peripheral blood.

DNA of the CDR3: TGCGCCAGCAGCCAAGCCCCTTGGGGGGGGCTAAACACTGAAGCTTTCTTT. Its protein product is CASSQAPWGGLNTEAFF. The chain uses TRBV4-3 and TRBJ1-1; maybe TRBD1 (6 bases). This CDR3 comprises 17 residues. Between the trimmed V and J ends, which lost 1 base and 2 bases, there was a span of 17 bases. CDR1 is LGHNA and CDR2 is YSLEER in the germline V gene.